The 8 T cell receptor beta chains reported below all come from one sample, sequenced in a study of Graves' ophthalmopathy and Graves' hyperthyroidism (dated 2018 in TCRdb). The reads were generated on an Illumina HiSeq 2000. For repertoire sequencing, the TCR beta CDR3 regions were amplified from RNA transcripts. HTBI primers and the Qiagen OneStep RT-PCR kit were used in a first-round RT-PCR, which was followed by a second-round multiplex PCR, size selection and purification. TCRdb trimmed public reads at Q25 via fastp, called clones via MiXCR and kept in-frame beta chains. Each record represents a unique CDR3 protein, reported with the most common genes and DNA among its rows. The sample records 600,000 to 650,000 distinct CDR3 sequences, around a fifth of which are singletons. The ten top clones hold around 6.5% of the sample. The source material was peripheral blood. Source of these receptors: a woman aged 18-35 years with stable Graves' hyperthyroidism. Some clones in this sample may be carry-over from other donors' samples. Donor details come from another sample of the same person, matched by shared clones.

The table lists this clonotype with a count of one. V and J are TRBV2 and TRBJ1-6; maybe TRBD1 (5 bases). The V end was cut by 4 bases, the J end by 0 bases, with 13 bases between. The V gene's germline CDR1 is SNHLY and CDR2 FYNNEI. This CDR3 has 17 residues. The CDR3 here is CASSVRGKGSYNSPLHF. For the CDR3, the DNA is TGTGCCAGCAGTGTACGGGGGAAGGGCTCCTATAATTCACCCCTCCACTTT.

The J gene is TRBJ1-1, the V gene TRBV6-1; D is ambiguous. Germline V gives CDR1 MNHNS, CDR2 SASEGT. The germline V and J ends were trimmed by 4 bases and 4 bases, with 16 bases remaining between them. The CDR3 sequence is 15 residues long. In DNA, the CDR3 is TGTGCCAGCAGTGCGGAGCAGGAGGGTGGCACTGAAGCTTTCTTT. Its translation is CASSAEQEGGTEAFF.

The CDR3 sequence: CASWRGPGNEQYF. The CDR3 bases are TGTGCCAGCTGGAGGGGCCCGGGGAACGAGCAGTACTTC. This chain joins TRBV28 and TRBJ2-7, with D perhaps matching TRBD2 (6 bases). Germline values: CDR1 MDHEN, CDR2 SYDVKM. The V gene lost 8 bases and the J gene lost 5 bases, with 16 bases spanning the gap. The CDR3 runs 13 residues.

In its sample, this clonotype was seen a few times. V and J are TRBV20-1 and TRBJ2-7; D is possibly TRBD1 or TRBD2 (5 bases each). The germline V gene encodes CDR1 DFQATT and CDR2 SNEGSKA (reference sequence). CDR3 length: 18 residues. V gave up 0 bases and J gave up 7 bases, with 28 bases separating them. CDR3 bases: TGCAGTGCTAGAGATTTCGAGGGGACCCCGGGTGCTTGGTGGGAGCAGTACTTC. Translation: CSARDFEGTPGAWWEQYF.

The gene calls are TRBV12-3 or TRBV12-4 and TRBJ1-1, with 9 bases matching TRBD1. The CDR3 has 15 residues. V lost 4 bases to trimming and J lost 0 bases; unmatched junction nucleotides: 3. Here the CDR3 DNA reads TGTGCCAGCAGTTGGGGACAGGGACTGAACACTGAAGCTTTCTTT. Its translation: CASSWGQGLNTEAFF.

This clonotype was seen repeatedly, ten times or more. The chain links TRBV10-3 to TRBJ2-2; TRBD2 is a possible D gene (6 bases). This CDR3 contains 18 residues. V dropped 6 bases and J dropped 4 bases, with 24 bases sitting between them. Germline CDR1 is ENHRY and CDR2 is SYGVKD. CDR3 in amino acids: CAIRGLERDGIGTGELFF. CDR3 coding DNA: TGTGCCATCAGGGGACTTGAACGTGACGGGATAGGCACCGGGGAGCTGTTTTTT.

This clonotype showed up many times. V and J are TRBV12-3 or TRBV12-4 and TRBJ1-5; D is unclear. The CDR3 totals 13 residues. The V end was cut by 8 bases, the J end by 6 bases, with 14 bases between. CDR3 bases: TGTGCCAGCGCGGCGGTGAGGGTTCAGCCCCAGCATTTT. Its protein product is CASAAVRVQPQHF.

The J gene is TRBJ2-7, the V gene TRBV6-1, with D perhaps TRBD2 (6 bases). V lost 1 base to trimming and J lost 4 bases, with 14 bases between them. CDR1 MNHNS and CDR2 SASEGT come from the germline V gene. There are 15 residues in the CDR3. The CDR3 DNA reads as TGTGCCAGCAGTGAAGGGAGGGGTGAGATTTACGAGCAGTACTTC. As protein: CASSEGRGEIYEQYF.